This is a list of T cell receptor beta chains from one sample in a study of technical replicates of blood from several donors. Libraries were prepared by immunoSEQ multiplex PCR; TCRdb keeps only in-frame clonotypes and omits some of them. The top ten clones hold about 3.9% of a sample with 55,000 to 75,000 clones, 85% to 95% of them seen once. The sequenced sample consisted of PBMCs. Receptor source: a human donor in good health. Some clones in this sample may be carry-over from other donors' samples. Each CDR3 is given with its conserved first and last residue. A D gene is named only where the DNA matches it firmly. Clone size is not always given. Where it is, it says once, few, many or a class for expanded clones.

length	size	V	D	J	DNA	CDR3
12	once	TRBV7-9	-	TRBJ1-4	TGTGCCAGCAGCTTAACAGGTGAAAAACTGTTTTTT	CASSLTGEKLFF
16	-	TRBV4-1	-	TRBJ2-1	TGCGCCAGCAGCCGTGGGGACGGGGGTTCCTACAATGAGCAGTTCTTC	CASSRGDGGSYNEQFF
15	-	TRBV6-5	-	TRBJ1-6	TGTGCCAGCAGTTACTCGACACAGGGAACTTCACCCCTCCACTTT	CASSYSTQGTSPLHF
12	-	TRBV7-9	-	TRBJ2-7	TGTGCCAGCAGCGAAGATACATACGAGCAGTACTTC	CASSEDTYEQYF
17	once	TRBV4-3	TRBD1	TRBJ2-1	TGCGCCAGCAGCCAATCACCGGGACAGGGTACCTACAATGAGCAGTTCTTC	CASSQSPGQGTYNEQFF
15	-	TRBV4-2	TRBD2	TRBJ2-5	TGTGCCAGCAGCCGGGGGGGGAGCGTCCAAGAGACCCAGTACTTC	CASSRGGSVQETQYF
14	once	TRBV6-5	-	TRBJ1-1	TGTGCTAAAGTCGGGCAGGGCAAGAACACTGAAGCTTTCTTT	CAKVGQGKNTEAFF
15	-	TRBV5-1	-	TRBJ2-1	TGCGCCAGCAGCCCCCCGACTCCCACCTACAATGAGCAGTTCTTC	CASSPPTPTYNEQFF
15	-	TRBV30	-	TRBJ2-1	TGTGCCTGGAGTGAGAGGGGGACCTCCTACAATGAGCAGTTCTTC	CAWSERGTSYNEQFF
16	-	TRBV9	-	TRBJ1-3	TGTGCCAGCAGCCCTCCATGGCCAGACTCTGGAAACACCATATATTTT	CASSPPWPDSGNTIYF
15	-	TRBV6-5	TRBD2	TRBJ2-7	TGTGCCAGCAGTCAAATAGCGGGGGCCGTCGGGGAGCAGTACTTC	CASSQIAGAVGEQYF
14	-	TRBV6-6	-	TRBJ1-1	TGTGCCAGCAGCCTACAGGGTGGGATTCTAGAAGCTTTCTTT	CASSLQGGILEAFF
14	-	TRBV27	TRBD1	TRBJ1-1	TGTGCCAGCAGTTTGACAGGGATGAACACTGAAGCTTTCTTT	CASSLTGMNTEAFF
14	-	TRBV27	TRBD1	TRBJ1-5	TGTGCCAGCAGGGGACAGGGGGCAGTTGAGCCCCAGCATTTT	CASRGQGAVEPQHF
16	-	TRBV7-9	-	TRBJ1-3	TGTGCCAGCAGCTTAGCGACGGGAGACTCTGGAAACACCATATATTTT	CASSLATGDSGNTIYF
16	-	TRBV4-3	TRBD1	TRBJ1-6	TGCGCCAGCAGCCAAGACCACAGGGGTTATAATTCACCCCTCCACTTT	CASSQDHRGYNSPLHF
16	-	TRBV21-1	-	TRBJ1-4	TGTGCCAGCAGCAAACCCGGACAGGGGGCTAATGAAAAACTGTTTTTT	CASSKPGQGANEKLFF
17	-	TRBV28	TRBD2	TRBJ2-5	TGTGCCAGCAGTTTATGGACTAGCGGGATGGTCCAAGAGACCCAGTACTTC	CASSLWTSGMVQETQYF
15	-	TRBV2	TRBD2	TRBJ2-1	TGTGCCAGCAGCTCTACCAGCGGGAGTAGGTTTGAGCAGTTCTTC	CASSSTSGSRFEQFF
16	-	TRBV2	TRBD1	TRBJ1-2	TGTGCCAGCACGGGACAGGCGGTTGAACGGAGCCGTGGCTACACCTTC	CASTGQAVERSRGYTF
16	-	TRBV15	TRBD2	TRBJ2-1	TGTGCCACCATCTCGACTAGCGGGTTCCTCGGGCATGAGCAGTTCTTC	CATISTSGFLGHEQFF
15	-	TRBV7-8	TRBD1	TRBJ1-5	TGTGCCAGCAGCGTCAACAGGGGTAGCAATCAGCCCCAGCATTTT	CASSVNRGSNQPQHF
16	-	TRBV5-4	TRBD2	TRBJ2-2	TGTGCCAGCAACCCCGGAGGTGGGAGGGCGAACGGGGAGCTGTTTTTT	CASNPGGGRANGELFF
15	many	TRBV6-1	TRBD2	TRBJ2-1	TGTGCCAGCAGTGAGGGGCTAGCGGGTGGCGGGGAGCAGTTCTTC	CASSEGLAGGGEQFF
15	-	TRBV5-1	TRBD2	TRBJ2-3	TGCGCCAGCAGCAGCGTCGTGGCGGGGGGTCGTACGCAGTATTTT	CASSSVVAGGRTQYF
14	-	TRBV7-8	-	TRBJ2-5	TGTGCCAGCAGCTCGAGTAGCCCTTCGGAGACCCAGTACTTC	CASSSSSPSETQYF
13	-	TRBV10-3	-	TRBJ1-2	TGTGCCATCACCCAACAGCCAAACTATGGCTACACCTTC	CAITQQPNYGYTF
15	few	TRBV9	-	TRBJ2-2	TGTGCCAGCAGCCTGGGGGCAGGAGCCGCCGGGGAGCTGTTTTTT	CASSLGAGAAGELFF